This TCR beta chain emerged from a study of T cells in Graves' hyperthyroidism and ophthalmopathy. Turning to the study itself: Blood was drawn when the patient was first diagnosed and still untreated. The study, taken as a whole, reports: In the blood, most expanded thyroid clonotypes above 0.001 appeared as well. Ophthalmopathy was separated from stable hyperthyroidism by a 13 V-J model.

TCR beta CDR3 region amplification was performed from RNA transcripts. The HTBI primer set served for first-round RT-PCR of the TCR CDR3. TCRdb ran MiXCR on the multiplex PCR reads and lists one entry per CDR3 protein. This table has 500,000 to 650,000 distinct CDR3 sequences, roughly 15% appearing once. Concerning this clonotype: Its antigen is as yet unknown. A much larger clone is a single base away; this may be a read error. It is likely a read error, because the conserved phenylalanine at the end of the CDR3 is missing.

The study left out patients who had uncontrolled infection, other autoimmune disease, pregnancy or lactation. J was trimmed by 4 bases and V by 2 bases; bases with no gene match: 14. Germline CDR1 reads DFQATT; CDR2 reads SNEGSKA (reference sequence). The CDR3 contains 17 residues. This sequence originates from a woman between 45 and 60 years old with Graves' ophthalmopathy. This sequence joins TRBV20-1 and TRBJ1-5; 7 nucleotides line up with TRBD1. The sequenced sample consisted of blood. CDR3 nucleotide sequence: TGCAGTGCTAGAAACCGGGACAGATTACCTCAGAATCAGCCCCAGCATTCT. It specifies CSARNRDRLPQNQPQHS.